Presented here are 26 T cell receptor beta chains from one specimen sequenced in a study of identical twins (dated by TCRdb to 2015 to 2016). Libraries were built with 5' RACE. Reads for this sample came from an Illumina HiSeq 2000. TCRdb cleaned the public reads at Q25 with fastp, built clones with MiXCR and kept in-frame beta chains. Under each unique CDR3 protein, matching rows form one entry showing the most common genes and DNA. The table for this sample lists 200,000 to 250,000 distinct CDR3 sequences; over 9.5% of them were counted only once. The leading ten clones occupy about a tenth of the sample. Sequencing was performed on memory T cells sorted from blood. The sample's cell subset or site label, decoded: CD45RO+ enriched T cells. The receptors here all came from a middle-aged man in good health.

The chain employs TRBV7-9 and TRBJ1-1, with a tentative D call TRBD1 (5 bases). In germline, CDR1 is SEHNR, CDR2 FQNEAQ (reference sequence). The germline V and J ends were trimmed by 7 bases and 12 bases, with 18 bases remaining between them. This CDR3 region has 12 residues. The CDR3 here is CASNPGGSKTFF. CDR3 DNA: TGTGCCAGCAACCCCGGGGGTAGTAAAACTTTCTTT.

At least ten counts were recorded for this clonotype. This chain links TRBV29-1 with TRBJ2-7; D perhaps matches TRBD2 (6 bases). There are 15 residues in the CDR3. V lost 7 bases to trimming and J lost 2 bases, with 21 bases between them. In germline, CDR1 is SQVTM, CDR2 ANQGSEA. CDR3 loop: CSAQSPGLGAYEQYF. The CDR3 bases are TGCAGCGCCCAGAGTCCGGGACTTGGAGCCTACGAGCAGTACTTC.

The rearrangement joins TRBV6-1 to TRBJ2-7; weak D call: TRBD1 (6 bases). Trimming stripped 6 bases from V and 2 bases from J, with 14 bases between. The germline CDR1 and CDR2 sequences are MNHNS and SASEGT. This CDR3 is built from 14 residues. The CDR3 loop is CASSQRYRAYEQYF. Here the CDR3 DNA reads TGTGCCAGCAGCCAAAGGTACAGGGCCTACGAGCAGTACTTC.

This clonotype came up a few times. The V call is TRBV6-2 or TRBV6-3, the J call TRBJ2-2, with D unclear. This CDR3 contains 12 residues. Trimming stripped 3 bases from V and 6 bases from J, with 5 bases between. Per the germline V gene, CDR1 is MNHEY and CDR2 is SVGEGT. This CDR3 reads CASSYKSGELFF. The DNA for the CDR3 is TGTGCCAGCAGTTATAAGTCCGGGGAGCTGTTTTTT.

This clonotype showed up many times. This chain connects TRBV6-1 to TRBJ1-6; 7 nucleotides line up with TRBD1. The CDR3 consists of 13 residues. The germline gives CDR1 MNHNS, CDR2 SASEGT. The V gene end was trimmed by 6 bases and the J gene end by 6 bases; junction bases not matched to a gene: 2. The chain's CDR3 is CASSGQVNSPLHF. In nucleotides, the CDR3 is TGTGCCAGCAGCGGACAGGTTAATTCACCCCTCCACTTT.

The rearrangement links TRBV20-1 to TRBJ2-3; D ambiguous. The V and J ends lost 5 bases and 6 bases respectively, with 21 bases between them. This CDR3 spans 15 amino acids. CDR1 and CDR2 (germline): DFQATT, SNEGSKA (reference sequence). The CDR3 loop reads CSAPSSSESPDTQYF. The DNA for the CDR3 is TGCAGTGCTCCCTCCTCCTCGGAGTCCCCGGATACGCAGTATTTT.

The J gene is TRBJ2-7, the V gene TRBV18; D not certain. V was trimmed by 4 bases and J by 0 bases, leaving 10 bases between them. Germline V gene sequence: CDR1 KGHSH, CDR2 LQKENI. The CDR3 is 14 residues long. CDR3 in DNA: TGTGCCAGCTCACTGACCCATGACTCCTACGAGCAGTACTTC. This gives the protein CASSLTHDSYEQYF.

This clonotype was detected only a few times. The chain couples TRBV9 to TRBJ2-1; either TRBD1 or TRBD2 may fit D (6 bases each). Trimming stripped 0 bases from V and 10 bases from J, with 17 bases between. The CDR3 length is 15 residues. Germline-derived CDR1 and CDR2 are SGDLS and YYNGEE. For the CDR3, the DNA is TGTGCCAGCAGCGTAGGGGCAGGGGTCGGGAGCGAGCAGTTCTTC. Its protein product is CASSVGAGVGSEQFF.

This clonotype has ten or more counts. The V and J genes are TRBV7-9 and TRBJ2-4, with 8 bases that match TRBD1. Germline V gene data show CDR1 as SEHNR and CDR2 as FQNEAQ (reference sequence). The CDR3 is 16 amino acids. The V segment lost 5 bases and the J segment 3 bases; nucleotides outside the gene matches: 9. In DNA form, the CDR3 reads TGTGCCAGCAGCCCACCAGGGGGCGCTGGCAAAAACATTCAGTACTTC. Translation: CASSPPGGAGKNIQYF.

The sample holds many counts of this clonotype. The V gene is TRBV28, the J gene TRBJ2-3; maybe TRBD2 (5 bases). Per the germline V gene, CDR1 is MDHEN and CDR2 is SYDVKM. The V end lost 5 bases, the J end lost 3 bases, and 15 bases lay between the germline ends. The CDR3 has 15 amino acids. CDR3 sequence: CASSLLVRRTDTQYF. The CDR3, as DNA: TGTGCCAGCAGTCTACTAGTCCGAAGAACAGATACGCAGTATTTT.

V gene TRBV5-1 combines with J gene TRBJ2-3; TRBD1 matches 9 bases. Germline V gene data show CDR1 as SGHRS and CDR2 as YFSETQ. V lost 9 bases and J lost 0; bases outside the gene matches: 17. The CDR3 has 18 amino acids. CDR3 nucleotide sequence: TGCGCCACAGCCTCGGGGACAGGGCCTTCATTTAGCACAGATACGCAGTATTTT. It yields the protein CATASGTGPSFSTDTQYF.

The chain uses TRBV15 and TRBJ1-1; 7 nucleotides agree with TRBD1. The CDR3 is 16 amino acids. CDR1 and CDR2 from the germline V gene are LNHNV and YYDKDF (reference sequence). J gave up 0 bases and V 5 bases, and 9 bases lay outside the gene matches. CDR3 protein: CATSYRTGGLNTEAFF. In nucleotides, the CDR3 is TGTGCCACCAGCTACAGGACAGGTGGCCTGAACACTGAAGCTTTCTTT.

The sample holds many counts of this clonotype. This chain links TRBV5-4 with TRBJ2-7, with D possibly matching TRBD1 (8 bases). V dropped 0 bases and J dropped 1 base, with 20 bases sitting between them. The length of the CDR3 is 18 residues. Germline assignment: CDR1 SGHNT and CDR2 YYREEE (reference sequence). CDR3: CASSLAGTGGGASYEQYF. CDR3 coding DNA: TGTGCCAGCAGCTTGGCCGGCACAGGGGGAGGGGCGTCCTACGAGCAGTACTTC.

This clonotype was counted between two and nine times. The chain couples TRBV28 to TRBJ1-1, with D maybe TRBD1 (6 bases). The CDR3 sequence is 18 residues long. V was trimmed by 3 bases and J by 1 base, leaving 21 bases between them. Germline-derived CDR1 and CDR2 are MDHEN and SYDVKM. The CDR3 here is CASSLGAGGVGTNTEAFF. The CDR3 bases are TGTGCCAGCAGTTTGGGGGCGGGAGGCGTAGGAACGAACACTGAAGCTTTCTTT.

V usage is TRBV7-6 and J usage is TRBJ2-3; 12 bases map to TRBD2. The V gene's germline CDR1 is SGHVS and CDR2 FNYEAQ. This CDR3 spans 16 amino acids. Germline trimming cut 3 bases from V and 9 bases from J; bases unmatched to any gene: 10. CDR3 sequence: CASSFSSSGGAGTQYF. CDR3 bases: TGTGCCAGCAGCTTTTCCTCTAGCGGGGGGGCTGGAACGCAGTATTTT.

This clonotype came up many times. The V call is TRBV7-2, the J call TRBJ2-3; D gene unclear. V lost 3 bases and J 3 bases, leaving 10 bases between the germline ends. Germline-derived CDR1 and CDR2 are SGHTA and FQGNSA. This CDR3 has 14 amino acids. CDR3 loop: CASSFLVTTDTQYF. For the CDR3, the DNA is TGTGCCAGCAGCTTTCTAGTTACGACAGATACGCAGTATTTT.

This chain links TRBV3-1 with TRBJ2-3, with TRBD2 matching 8 bases. This CDR3 has 16 residues. CDR1 and CDR2 (germline): LGHDT, YNNKEL (reference sequence). J gave up 3 bases and V 4 bases, and 9 bases lay outside the gene matches. The CDR3 loop reads CASSRAPPGGTDTQYF. Here the CDR3 DNA reads TGTGCCAGCAGCCGAGCACCCCCGGGAGGGACAGATACGCAGTATTTT.

This clonotype was detected a few times. The chain joins TRBV20-1 to TRBJ2-5, with 7 bases identical to TRBD2. Germline CDR1 is DFQATT and CDR2 is SNEGSKA (reference sequence). The CDR3 loop spans 15 amino acids. V dropped 3 bases and J dropped 7; count of bases not matched to a gene: 14. The DNA of the CDR3 is TGCAGTGCTAGCGTTGGCGGGAGCGCAATCGGGACCCAGTACTTC. This gives the protein CSASVGGSAIGTQYF.

This clonotype has a handful of counts. This sequence joins TRBV20-1 and TRBJ2-4; the match to TRBD1 covers 7 bases. After removal of 6 bases from V and 6 bases from J, the junction contained 5 bases not matched to a gene. Germline CDR1 is DFQATT and CDR2 is SNEGSKA (reference sequence). This CDR3 has 12 residues. The CDR3 is CSASGQLNIQYF. The CDR3 DNA reads as TGCAGTGCCTCGGGACAGTTAAACATTCAGTACTTC.

This clonotype was recorded a few times. The rearrangement links TRBV6-5 to TRBJ2-2; 7 bases map to TRBD1. The CDR3 extends over 16 amino acids. Per the germline V gene, CDR1 is MNHEY and CDR2 is SVGAGI. Losses at the gene ends were 2 bases for V and 2 bases for J; bases not matched to a gene: 5. The CDR3 spells CASSYQTGSNTGELFF. For the CDR3, the DNA is TGTGCCAGCAGTTACCAGACAGGGTCTAACACCGGGGAGCTGTTTTTT.

This chain connects TRBV20-1 to TRBJ1-5; 8 nucleotides align to TRBD1. With 0 bases clipped from V and 6 bases from J, the junction kept 7 bases outside the gene matches. The CDR3 contains 15 residues. The germline CDR1 and CDR2 sequences are DFQATT and SNEGSKA (reference sequence). This CDR3 reads CSARDPGGLGQPQHF. CDR3 nucleotides: TGCAGTGCTAGAGATCCAGGGGGCCTGGGTCAGCCCCAGCATTTT.

This clonotype showed up many times. The V and J genes are TRBV11-2 and TRBJ2-1, with 10 bases lining up with TRBD2. The length of the CDR3 is 14 residues. The ends lost 8 bases at V and 6 bases at J; junction bases unmatched: 7. CDR1 is SGHAT, CDR2 FQNNGV, per germline. The CDR3 sequence: CASRELAGSNEQFF. The CDR3 DNA follows: TGTGCCAGCCGGGAACTAGCGGGAAGCAATGAGCAGTTCTTC.

V gene TRBV12-3 or TRBV12-4 combines with J gene TRBJ1-5; 8 bases align to TRBD1. Trimming at V came to 6 bases and at J to 4 bases, leaving 8 bases not matched to a gene. The CDR3 extends over 15 amino acids. The CDR3 region has the DNA TGTGCCAGCAGGTCCCCAGGGGGCCTTAATCAGCCCCAGCATTTT. It translates to CASRSPGGLNQPQHF.

The sample holds many counts of this clonotype. V and J are TRBV7-9 and TRBJ2-1, with TRBD2 matching 7 bases. CDR1 and CDR2 from the germline V gene are SEHNR and FQNEAQ (reference sequence). The J segment lost 6 bases and the V segment lost 1 base, leaving 6 bases of the junction unmatched. This CDR3 has 15 residues. The CDR3 protein is CASSLGVGGGNEQFF. CDR3 nucleotide sequence: TGTGCCAGCAGCTTAGGTGTTGGCGGGGGCAATGAGCAGTTCTTC. The full variable domain, its missing parts supplied by reference TRBV7-9 and TRBJ2-1, is DTGVSQNPRHKITKRGQNVTFRCDPISEHNRLYWYRQTLGQGPEFLTYFQNEAQLEKSRLLSDRFSAERPKGSFSTLEIQRTEQGDSAMYLCASSLGVGGGNEQFFGPGTRLTVL.

This chain links TRBV12-3 or TRBV12-4 with TRBJ2-1, with D perhaps being TRBD1 or TRBD2 (6 bases each). The CDR3 loop spans 14 amino acids. V lost 8 bases and J 2 bases, leaving 13 bases between the germline ends. CDR3 DNA sequence: TGTGCCAGCGTGCGCGGGACAACCTACAATGAGCAGTTCTTC. Translating it yields CASVRGTTYNEQFF.

The V and J genes are TRBV5-1 and TRBJ2-1; TRBD1 matches at 10 bases. This CDR3 contains 15 residues. After removal of 3 bases from V and 2 bases from J, the junction contained 2 bases not matched to a gene. CDR1 and CDR2 (germline): SGHRS, YFSETQ. CDR3 in amino acids: CASSSDRGTYNEQFF. CDR3 nucleotides: TGCGCCAGCAGCTCGGACAGGGGGACCTACAATGAGCAGTTCTTC. The full variable domain, with the rest looked up from reference TRBV5-1 and TRBJ2-1, is KAGVTQTPRYLIKTRGQQVTLSCSPISGHRSVSWYQQTPGQGLQFLFEYFSETQRNKGNFPGRFSGRQFSNSRSEMNVSTLELGDSALYLCASSSDRGTYNEQFFGPGTRLTVL.